This T cell receptor (beta chain) was recorded in a study of T cell changes during pregnancy in multiple sclerosis. The protocol was immunoSEQ multiplex PCR, while the TCRdb copy is restricted to in-frame clones and leaves out a portion. The sample records around 84,000 clones, around 94% being singletons. Between the trimmed V and J ends, which lost 0 bases and 3 bases, there was a span of 10 bases. This CDR3 comprises 14 residues. Per the germline V gene, CDR1 is SGHRS and CDR2 is YFSETQ. This chain connects TRBV5-1 to TRBJ2-7; a weak D match, TRBD1 (6 bases). This clonotype was sampled from a female donor in good health, enrolled as a control in a pregnancy study. The specimen was peripheral blood, collected in the second trimester of pregnancy. The CDR3, as DNA: TGCGCCAGCAGCTTGGAGGACAGAAGCTACGAGCAGTACTTC. This sequence encodes CASSLEDRSYEQYF.